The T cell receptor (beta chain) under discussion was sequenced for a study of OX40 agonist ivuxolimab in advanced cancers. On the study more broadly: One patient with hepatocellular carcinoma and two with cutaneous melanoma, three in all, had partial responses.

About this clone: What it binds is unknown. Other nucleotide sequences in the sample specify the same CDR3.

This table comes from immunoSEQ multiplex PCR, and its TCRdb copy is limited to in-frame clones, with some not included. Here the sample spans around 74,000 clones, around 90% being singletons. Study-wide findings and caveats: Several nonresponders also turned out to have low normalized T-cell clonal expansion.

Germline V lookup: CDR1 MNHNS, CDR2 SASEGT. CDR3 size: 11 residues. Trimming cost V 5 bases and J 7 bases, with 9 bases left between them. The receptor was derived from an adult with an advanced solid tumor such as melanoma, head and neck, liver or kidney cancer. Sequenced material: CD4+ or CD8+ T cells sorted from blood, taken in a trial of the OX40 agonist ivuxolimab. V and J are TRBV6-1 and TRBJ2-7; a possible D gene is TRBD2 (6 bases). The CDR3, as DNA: TGTGCCAGCAGTCTGGGACTGGAGCAGTACTTC. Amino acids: CASSLGLEQYF.